Given below is one TCR beta chain in context. As yet, its antigen is unknown. The CDR3 is 14 residues long. V gave up 3 bases and J gave up 7 bases; unmatched junction bases: 5. The germline V gene encodes CDR1 DFQATT and CDR2 SNEGSKA (reference sequence). A second PCR of 7 to 11 cycles used a sample-barcoded 5' primer and a J-beta primer mix. From the 5' RACE reads, TCRdb called clonotypes with MiXCR, one entry per CDR3 protein. The table records 1,500,000 or so distinct CDR3 sequences, approximately 59% of them present only once. This entry is derived from a study of blood T cells in healthy people across ages. Broader study findings: Aged donors had fewer naive CD4+ cells and lower diversity than long-lived donors.

PBMCs, at least 6 million per sample, were isolated. The specimen was blood. The source is a man in his late teens or twenties in good health. The chain is built from TRBV20-1 and TRBJ1-6; 8 positions match TRBD1. DNA for the CDR3: TGCAGTGCTAGCTTAAGACAGGGGAATTCACCCCTCCACTTT. It is translated as CSASLRQGNSPLHF.